The entry below describes one TCR beta chain. The CDR3 contains 13 residues. The germline V and J ends were trimmed by 4 bases and 0 bases, with 6 bases remaining between them. The germline gives CDR1 KGHSH, CDR2 LQKENI. Authors' methods: Estimates of nucleated cell counts were drawn from the amplification of reference gene primers. Some clones are missing from TCRdb's copy, which holds only in-frame ones; the method was immunoSEQ multiplex PCR. For V, J and clone size, that table is used; D and trimming come from the DNA. The sample consists of 200,000 or so clones, approximately 83% of them appearing once. The data are from a study of blood T cell repertoires in COVID-19.

Input material: peripheral blood. This rearrangement joins TRBV18 to TRBJ1-2; D call uncertain. This clonotype originated in a man aged 55 to 70 with acute or convalescent COVID-19. The chain's CDR3 is CASSQTANYGYTF. The CDR3 DNA reads as TGTGCCAGCTCACAAACAGCTAACTATGGCTACACCTTC.